Sequencing of this T cell receptor beta chain was carried out in a study of cytomegalovirus exposure and HLA in healthy donors. Study overall: In terms of ancestry, the Caucasian-associated cluster contained about four fifths of the roughly 360 genotyped donors. Study-wide findings and caveats: In a later analysis, common viral pathogens appeared linked to several of the most significant clusters. Indistinguishable V segments such as TRBV6-2 and TRBV6-3 were excluded. The classifier was said to identify cytomegalovirus status with high specificity and sensitivity.

On this clone itself: The antigen remains unidentified.

The primer mix had 60 Vbeta and 13 Jbeta primers. Libraries were prepared by immunoSEQ multiplex PCR; TCRdb keeps only in-frame clonotypes and omits some of them. The sample data list approximately 140,000 clones. Deletions cut 10 bases from V and 10 bases from J, with 27 bases between. The CDR3 has 15 amino acids. CDR1 and CDR2 (germline): SGHDT, YYEEEE. The sequencing sample was made of PBMCs. The chain couples TRBV5-6 to TRBJ2-1, with D perhaps matching TRBD2 (7 bases). The sequence was collected from a woman aged 18 to 35 in good health and CMV-seronegative. CDR3 loop: CAHIRGGLLQCEQFF. CDR3 bases: TGTGCCCATATTAGGGGGGGGTTGCTACAATGCGAGCAGTTCTTC.